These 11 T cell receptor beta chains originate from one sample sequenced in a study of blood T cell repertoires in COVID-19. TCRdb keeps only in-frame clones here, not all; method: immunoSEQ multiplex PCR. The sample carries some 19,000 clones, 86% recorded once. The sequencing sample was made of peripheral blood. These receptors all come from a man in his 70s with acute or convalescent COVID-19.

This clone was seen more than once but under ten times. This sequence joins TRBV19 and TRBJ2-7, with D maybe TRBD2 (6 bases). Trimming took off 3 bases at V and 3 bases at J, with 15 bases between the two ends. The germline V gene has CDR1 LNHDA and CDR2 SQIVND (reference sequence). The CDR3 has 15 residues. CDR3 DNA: TGTGCCAGTAGTATCGGGGGTTTCCCACTCTACGAGCAGTACTTC. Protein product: CASSIGGFPLYEQYF.

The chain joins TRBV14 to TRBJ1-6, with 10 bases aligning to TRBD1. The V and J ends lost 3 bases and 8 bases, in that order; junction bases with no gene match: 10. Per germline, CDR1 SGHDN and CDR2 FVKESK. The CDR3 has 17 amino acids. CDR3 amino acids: CASSHDYAGTGDSPLHF. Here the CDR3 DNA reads TGTGCCAGCAGCCATGATTACGCCGGGACAGGGGATTCACCCCTCCACTTT.

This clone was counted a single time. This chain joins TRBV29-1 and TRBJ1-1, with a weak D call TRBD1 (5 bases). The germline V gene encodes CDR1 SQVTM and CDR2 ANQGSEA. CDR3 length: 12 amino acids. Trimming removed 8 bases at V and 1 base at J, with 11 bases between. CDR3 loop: CSSPGGNTEAFF. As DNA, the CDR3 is TGCAGCTCCCCGGGGGGGAACACTGAAGCTTTCTTT.

The CDR3 DNA follows: TGTGCCAGCAGCTGGCCAGGGGGACAGCGCGCTGAAGCTTTCTTT. Amino acid sequence: CASSWPGGQRAEAFF. The chain is built from TRBV5-4 and TRBJ1-1, with 7 bases matching TRBD1. The CDR3 has 15 residues. After removal of 3 bases from V and 6 bases from J, the junction contained 11 bases not matched to a gene. Germline V CDR1 and CDR2: SGHNT, YYREEE (reference sequence).

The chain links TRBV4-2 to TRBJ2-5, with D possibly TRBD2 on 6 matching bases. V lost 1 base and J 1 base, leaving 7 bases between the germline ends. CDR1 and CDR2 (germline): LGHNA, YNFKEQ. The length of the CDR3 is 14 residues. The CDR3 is CASSQGGVQETQYF. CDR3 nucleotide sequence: TGTGCCAGCAGCCAAGGGGGGGTCCAAGAGACCCAGTACTTC.

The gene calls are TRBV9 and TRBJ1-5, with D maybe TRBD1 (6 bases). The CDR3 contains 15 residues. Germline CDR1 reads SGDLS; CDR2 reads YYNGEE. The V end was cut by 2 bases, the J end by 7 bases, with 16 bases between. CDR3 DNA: TGTGCCAGCAGCGTGTCACCAGGGACACGACAGCCCCAGCATTTT. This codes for CASSVSPGTRQPQHF.

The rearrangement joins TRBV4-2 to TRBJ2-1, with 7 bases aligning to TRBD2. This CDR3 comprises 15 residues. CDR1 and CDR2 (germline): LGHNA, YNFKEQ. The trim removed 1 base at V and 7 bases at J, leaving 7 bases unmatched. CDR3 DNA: TGTGCCAGCAGCCAAGTACGACTAGCCGGGAATGAGCAGTTCTTC. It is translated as CASSQVRLAGNEQFF.

CDR3 in DNA: TGCAGCGTTGAGGTCAGCGGACAGGGCGCATCCTACGAGCAGTACTTC. Its translation: CSVEVSGQGASYEQYF. The chain joins TRBV29-1 to TRBJ2-7; TRBD1 agrees at 8 bases. Germline-derived CDR1 and CDR2 are SQVTM and ANQGSEA. J gave up 1 base and V 3 bases, and 11 bases lay outside the gene matches. This CDR3 contains 16 residues.

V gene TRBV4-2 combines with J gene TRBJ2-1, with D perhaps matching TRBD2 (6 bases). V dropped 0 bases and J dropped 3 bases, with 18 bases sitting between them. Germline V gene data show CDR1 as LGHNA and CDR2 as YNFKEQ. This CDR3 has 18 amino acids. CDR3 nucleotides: TGTGCCAGCAGCCAAGATCCCCCTCAACGCGGGGACTACAATGAGCAGTTCTTC. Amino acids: CASSQDPPQRGDYNEQFF.

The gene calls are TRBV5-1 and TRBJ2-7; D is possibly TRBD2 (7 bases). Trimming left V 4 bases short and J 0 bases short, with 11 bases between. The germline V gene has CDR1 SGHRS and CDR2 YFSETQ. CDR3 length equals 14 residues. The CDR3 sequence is CASSPRGGSYEQYF. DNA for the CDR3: TGCGCCAGCAGCCCGAGGGGGGGCTCCTACGAGCAGTACTTC.

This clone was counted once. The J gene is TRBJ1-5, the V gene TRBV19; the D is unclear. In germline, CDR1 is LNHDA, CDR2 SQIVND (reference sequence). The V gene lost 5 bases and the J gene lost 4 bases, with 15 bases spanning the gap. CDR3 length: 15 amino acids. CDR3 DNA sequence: TGTGCCAGTAGTGCCCCGTCCGGGGTAAATCAGCCCCAGCATTTT. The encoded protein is CASSAPSGVNQPQHF.